Listed here are 2 T cell receptor beta chains from one sample, sequenced in a study of T cell repertoires in cytomegalovirus infection. One entry per CDR3 protein results from TCRdb running MiXCR on the reads. Of approximately 250,000 distinct CDR3 sequences in the sample, 6.5% are singletons; the top ten hold around 6%. Sequenced material: PBMCs. All receptors come from a human donor in good health (CMV status not recorded). Some clones in this sample may be carry-over from other donors' samples.

This chain links TRBV5-1 with TRBJ2-2, with D perhaps matching TRBD2 (7 bases). CDR1 is SGHRS and CDR2 is YFSETQ in the germline V gene. V was cut by 4 bases and J by 4 bases, with 11 bases left in between. The CDR3 contains 14 residues. The CDR3 coding sequence is TGCGCCAGCAGCCCGGGGGGCCCCACCGGGGAGCTGTTTTTT. It yields the protein CASSPGGPTGELFF.

This clonotype was picked up many times. The rearrangement uses TRBV6-2 or TRBV6-3 and TRBJ1-1; D gene ambiguous. CDR3 length: 11 amino acids. CDR1 and CDR2 from the germline V gene are MNHEY and SVGEGT. V lost 8 bases to trimming and J lost 11 bases, with 15 bases between them. The CDR3 loop reads CASGRTTDAFF. CDR3 coding DNA: TGTGCCAGCGGACGGACTACGGACGCTTTCTTT.